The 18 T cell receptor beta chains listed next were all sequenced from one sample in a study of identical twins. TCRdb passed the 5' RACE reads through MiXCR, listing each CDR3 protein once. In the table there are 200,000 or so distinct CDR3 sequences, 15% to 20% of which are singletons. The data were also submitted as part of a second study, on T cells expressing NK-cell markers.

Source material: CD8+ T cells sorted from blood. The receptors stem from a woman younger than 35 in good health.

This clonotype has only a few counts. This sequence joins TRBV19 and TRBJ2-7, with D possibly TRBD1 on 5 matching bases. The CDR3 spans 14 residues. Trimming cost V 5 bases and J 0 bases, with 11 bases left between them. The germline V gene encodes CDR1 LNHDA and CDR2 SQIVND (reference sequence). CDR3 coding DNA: TGTGCCAGTAGTTGGGGCGGCAGCTCCTACGAGCAGTACTTC. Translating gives CASSWGGSSYEQYF.

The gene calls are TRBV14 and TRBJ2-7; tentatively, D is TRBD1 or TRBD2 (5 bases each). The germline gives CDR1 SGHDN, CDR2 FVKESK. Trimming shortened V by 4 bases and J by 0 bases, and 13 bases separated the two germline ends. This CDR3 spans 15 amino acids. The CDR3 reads CASSPGRSNSYEQYF. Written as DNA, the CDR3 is TGTGCCAGCAGCCCGGGACGTAGTAACTCCTACGAGCAGTACTTC.

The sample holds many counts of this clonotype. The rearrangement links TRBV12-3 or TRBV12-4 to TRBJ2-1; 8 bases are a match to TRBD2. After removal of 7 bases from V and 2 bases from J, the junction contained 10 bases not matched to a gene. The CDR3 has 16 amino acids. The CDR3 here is CASTKQSGGAYNEQFF. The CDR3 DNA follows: TGTGCCAGCACTAAGCAGAGCGGGGGCGCCTACAATGAGCAGTTCTTC.

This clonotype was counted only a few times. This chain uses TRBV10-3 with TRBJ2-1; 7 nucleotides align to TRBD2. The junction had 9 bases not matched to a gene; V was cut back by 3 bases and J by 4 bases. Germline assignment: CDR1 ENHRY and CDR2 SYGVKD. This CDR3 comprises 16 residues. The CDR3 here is CAISDPSGVWYNEQFF. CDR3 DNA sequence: TGTGCCATCAGTGACCCCAGCGGGGTATGGTACAATGAGCAGTTCTTC.

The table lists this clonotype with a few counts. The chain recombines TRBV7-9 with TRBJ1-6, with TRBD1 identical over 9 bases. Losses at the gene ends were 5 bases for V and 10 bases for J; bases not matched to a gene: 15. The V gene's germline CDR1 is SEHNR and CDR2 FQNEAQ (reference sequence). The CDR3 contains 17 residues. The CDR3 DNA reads TGTGCCAGCAGCGCCGGCGGGACAGGGAAATTCGGGTCACCCCTCCACTTT. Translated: CASSAGGTGKFGSPLHF.

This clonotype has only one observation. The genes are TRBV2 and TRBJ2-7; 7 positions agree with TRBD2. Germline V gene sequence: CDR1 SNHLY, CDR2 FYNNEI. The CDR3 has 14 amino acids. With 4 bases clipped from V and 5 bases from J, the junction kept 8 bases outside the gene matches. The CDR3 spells CASSVGSGTDEQYF. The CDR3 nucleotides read TGTGCCAGCAGTGTAGGGAGCGGGACTGACGAGCAGTACTTC.

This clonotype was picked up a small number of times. In DNA form, the CDR3 reads TGTGCCAGTAACGTCAGGGCCAACACCGGGGAGCTGTTTTTT. Translating gives CASNVRANTGELFF. The V gene is TRBV19, the J gene TRBJ2-2; possibly TRBD1 for D (5 bases). The CDR3 spans 14 residues. The germline V gene encodes CDR1 LNHDA and CDR2 SQIVND (reference sequence). With 7 bases removed from V and 2 bases from J, the gap between germline ends came to 11 bases. Complete variable domain (other parts from reference TRBV19 and TRBJ2-2): DGGITQSPKYLFRKEGQNVTLSCEQNLNHDAMYWYRQDPGQGLRLIYYSQIVNDFQKGDIAEGYSVSREKKESFPLTVTSAQKNPTAFYLCASNVRANTGELFFGEGSRLTVL.

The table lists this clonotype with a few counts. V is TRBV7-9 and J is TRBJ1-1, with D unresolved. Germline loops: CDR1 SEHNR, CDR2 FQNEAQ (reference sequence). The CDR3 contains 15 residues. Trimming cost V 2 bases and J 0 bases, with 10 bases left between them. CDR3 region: CASSLYRSMNTEAFF. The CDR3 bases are TGTGCCAGCAGCTTATATAGGTCTATGAACACTGAAGCTTTCTTT.

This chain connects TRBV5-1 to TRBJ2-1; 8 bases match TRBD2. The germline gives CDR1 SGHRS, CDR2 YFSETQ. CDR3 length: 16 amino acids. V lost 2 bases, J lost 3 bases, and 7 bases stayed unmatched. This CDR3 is CASSLISGAVYNEQFF. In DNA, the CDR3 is TGCGCCAGCAGCTTAATTAGCGGGGCCGTCTACAATGAGCAGTTCTTC.

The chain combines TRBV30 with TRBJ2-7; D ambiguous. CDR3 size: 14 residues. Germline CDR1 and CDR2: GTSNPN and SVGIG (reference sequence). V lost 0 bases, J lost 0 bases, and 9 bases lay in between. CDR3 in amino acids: CAWSVAASSYEQYF. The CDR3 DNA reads TGTGCCTGGAGTGTTGCTGCCAGCTCCTACGAGCAGTACTTC.

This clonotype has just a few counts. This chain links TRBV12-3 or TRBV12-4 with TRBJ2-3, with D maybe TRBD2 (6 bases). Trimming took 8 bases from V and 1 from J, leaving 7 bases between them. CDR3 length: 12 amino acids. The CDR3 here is CASSGGTDTQYF. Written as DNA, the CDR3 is TGTGCCAGCTCGGGGGGCACAGATACGCAGTATTTT.

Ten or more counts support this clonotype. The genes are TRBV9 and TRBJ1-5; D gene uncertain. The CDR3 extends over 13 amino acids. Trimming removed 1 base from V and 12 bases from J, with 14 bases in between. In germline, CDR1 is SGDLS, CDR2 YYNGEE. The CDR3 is CASSVSPRGDQHF. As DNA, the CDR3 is TGTGCCAGCAGCGTATCCCCCCGGGGTGACCAGCATTTT.

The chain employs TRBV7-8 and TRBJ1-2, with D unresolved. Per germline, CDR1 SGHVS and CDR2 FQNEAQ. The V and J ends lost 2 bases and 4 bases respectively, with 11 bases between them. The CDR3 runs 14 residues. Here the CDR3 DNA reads TGTGCCAGCAGCTTAAGAGGCTGGAGCTATGGCTACACCTTC. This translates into CASSLRGWSYGYTF. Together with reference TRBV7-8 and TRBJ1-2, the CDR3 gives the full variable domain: GAGVSQSPRYKVAKRGQDVALRCDPISGHVSLFWYQQALGQGPEFLTYFQNEAQLDKSGLPSDRFFAERPEGSVSTLKIQRTQQEDSAVYLCASSLRGWSYGYTFGSGTRLTVV.

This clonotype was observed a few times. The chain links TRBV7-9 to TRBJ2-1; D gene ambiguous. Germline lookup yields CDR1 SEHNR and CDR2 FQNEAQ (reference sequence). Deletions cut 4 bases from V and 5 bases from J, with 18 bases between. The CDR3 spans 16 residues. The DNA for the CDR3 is TGTGCCAGCAGCTCCAACCCCGGGTCGATCCACAATGAGCAGTTCTTC. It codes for CASSSNPGSIHNEQFF.

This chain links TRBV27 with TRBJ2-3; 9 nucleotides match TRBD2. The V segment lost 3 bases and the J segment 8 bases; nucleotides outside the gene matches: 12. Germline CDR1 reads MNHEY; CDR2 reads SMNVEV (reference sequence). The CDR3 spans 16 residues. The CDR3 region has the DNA TGTGCCAGCAGTTTGATAGCGGGAGCCGTTTCAAGTACGCAGTATTTT. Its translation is CASSLIAGAVSSTQYF.

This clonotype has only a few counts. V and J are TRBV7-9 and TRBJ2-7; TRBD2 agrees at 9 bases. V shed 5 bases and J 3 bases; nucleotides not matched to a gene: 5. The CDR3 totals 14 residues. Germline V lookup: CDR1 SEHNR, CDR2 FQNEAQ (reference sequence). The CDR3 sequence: CASSLSGGRYEQYF. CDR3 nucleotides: TGTGCCAGCAGCCTTAGCGGGGGTCGCTACGAGCAGTACTTC.

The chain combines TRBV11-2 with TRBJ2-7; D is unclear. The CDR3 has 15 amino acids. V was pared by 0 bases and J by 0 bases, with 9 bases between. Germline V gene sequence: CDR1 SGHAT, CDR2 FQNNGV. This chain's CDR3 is CASSLDIHFSYEQYF. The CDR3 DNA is TGTGCCAGCAGCTTAGATATCCACTTCTCCTACGAGCAGTACTTC.

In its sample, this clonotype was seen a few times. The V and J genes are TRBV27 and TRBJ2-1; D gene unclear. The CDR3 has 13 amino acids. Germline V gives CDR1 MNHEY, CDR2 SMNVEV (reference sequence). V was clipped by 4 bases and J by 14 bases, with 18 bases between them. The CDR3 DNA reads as TGTGCCAGCAGTTCCCCTCCGGGTACGCCGGAGTTCTTC. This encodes CASSSPPGTPEFF.